This entry lists 15 T cell receptor beta chains sequenced from one sample in a study of spatial heterogeneity in lung cancer. Stated time point: sample taken at primary tumor resection. TCRdb re-called the 5' RACE reads with MiXCR, one entry per CDR3 protein. The sample has around 2,000 distinct CDR3 sequences; over 14% are singletons. Material: normal lung tissue next to the tumor, obtained at surgery. The receptors derive from a male donor with early-stage non-small cell lung cancer.

This clonotype is classed as medium-sized. V gene TRBV7-2 combines with J gene TRBJ2-7; a weak D match, TRBD2 (5 bases). There are 14 residues in the CDR3. Per the germline V gene, CDR1 is SGHTA and CDR2 is FQGNSA. V shed 1 base and J shed 6 bases, with 13 bases lying between them. The chain's CDR3 is CASSLDGGSGEQYF. DNA of the CDR3: TGTGCCAGCAGCTTAGATGGAGGCAGCGGCGAGCAGTACTTC. Full variable domain (outside the CDR3, taken from reference TRBV7-2 and TRBJ2-7): GAGVSQSPSNKVTEKGKDVELRCDPISGHTALYWYRQSLGQGLEFLIYFQGNSAPDKSGLPSDRFSAERTGGSVSTLTIQRTQQEDSAVYLCASSLDGGSGEQYFGPGTRLTVT.

This clonotype was seen many times. The rearrangement joins TRBV20-1 to TRBJ2-2; D is unresolved. Trimming removed 6 bases from V and 0 bases from J, with 11 bases in between. CDR1 and CDR2 from the germline V gene are DFQATT and SNEGSKA (reference sequence). The CDR3 runs 14 residues. CDR3 residues: CSASRRTNTGELFF. CDR3 nucleotides: TGCAGTGCGTCAAGAAGGACGAACACCGGGGAGCTGTTTTTT.

This clonotype was seen a handful of times. The J gene is TRBJ1-5, the V gene TRBV30; no reliable D call. The CDR3 consists of 14 residues. In germline, CDR1 is GTSNPN, CDR2 SVGIG (reference sequence). Trimming took 0 bases from V and 7 from J, leaving 13 bases between them. The chain's CDR3 is CAWSVLGGGQPQHF. The CDR3 coding sequence is TGTGCCTGGAGTGTACTAGGAGGAGGACAGCCCCAGCATTTT.

The table lists this clonotype with a few counts. J is TRBJ1-3 and V is TRBV20-1; D may be TRBD1 (5 bases). With 1 base removed from V and 4 bases from J, the gap between germline ends came to 11 bases. Germline CDR1 and CDR2: DFQATT and SNEGSKA (reference sequence). CDR3 length: 14 amino acids. The CDR3, as DNA: TGCAGTGCTAGAGTCACAGGACGGGGAAACACCATATATTTT. Translation: CSARVTGRGNTIYF.

This clonotype is labeled large. The chain couples TRBV28 to TRBJ2-7; 7 bases align to TRBD2. Germline assignment: CDR1 MDHEN and CDR2 SYDVKM. The CDR3 runs to 15 residues. The trim removed 4 bases at V and 7 bases at J, leaving 13 bases unmatched. The CDR3 coding sequence is TGTGCCAGCAGTTCCCCCTCCGGGGGGTCGAGGGAGCAGTACTTC. Encoded protein: CASSSPSGGSREQYF.

At least ten counts were recorded for this clonotype. The chain uses TRBV9 and TRBJ2-3; 16 nucleotides align to TRBD2. J was trimmed by 2 bases and V by 3 bases; bases with no gene match: 12. The germline gives CDR1 SGDLS, CDR2 YYNGEE. The CDR3 has 20 amino acids. CDR3 sequence reads: CASSAKGGLAGGKYTDTQYF. CDR3 DNA sequence: TGTGCCAGCAGCGCTAAAGGGGGACTAGCGGGAGGGAAATACACAGATACGCAGTATTTT.

J is TRBJ2-3 and V is TRBV2; D is ambiguous. Germline V gene data show CDR1 as SNHLY and CDR2 as FYNNEI. V lost 0 bases to trimming and J lost 6 bases, with 7 bases between them. The CDR3 sequence is 13 residues long. Here the CDR3 reads CASSEASWDTQYF. Here the CDR3 DNA reads TGTGCCAGCAGTGAAGCGAGTTGGGATACGCAGTATTTT. The complete variable domain, with remaining parts taken from reference TRBV2 and TRBJ2-3, reads EPEVTQTPSHQVTQMGQEVILRCVPISNHLYFYWYRQILGQKVEFLVSFYNNEISEKSEIFDDQFSVERPDGSNFTLKIRSTKLEDSAMYFCASSEASWDTQYFGPGTRLTVL.

V gene TRBV29-1 combines with J gene TRBJ2-1; 11 bases align to TRBD2. CDR1 and CDR2 from the germline V gene are SQVTM and ANQGSEA. V lost 5 bases to trimming and J lost 0 bases; unmatched junction nucleotides: 18. The CDR3 contains 20 residues. CDR3 bases: TGCAGCGTTCAGCCTTGGGGGACTAGCGGCTCCCTGAGCTCCTACAATGAGCAGTTCTTC. This translates into CSVQPWGTSGSLSSYNEQFF.

This clonotype qualifies as medium-sized. The chain recombines TRBV29-1 with TRBJ2-2, with 7 bases lining up with TRBD1. Germline CDR1 reads SQVTM; CDR2 reads ANQGSEA. The V gene end was trimmed by 3 bases and the J gene end by 7 bases; junction bases not matched to a gene: 8. The CDR3 covers 14 residues. This CDR3 is CSVDGRGKNGELFF. CDR3 nucleotides: TGCAGCGTTGACGGCAGGGGGAAGAACGGGGAGCTGTTTTTT.

The sample holds one count of this clonotype. The J gene is TRBJ1-5, the V gene TRBV2, with D possibly being TRBD1 (5 bases). The germline V and J ends were trimmed by 5 bases and 0 bases, with 11 bases remaining between them. The CDR3 consists of 15 residues. CDR1 is SNHLY and CDR2 is FYNNEI in the germline V gene. Here the CDR3 reads CASSPEGYSNQPQHF. The CDR3 nucleotides are TGTGCCAGCAGTCCCGAGGGGTATAGCAATCAGCCCCAGCATTTT.

V usage is TRBV5-1 and J usage is TRBJ2-5; D gene uncertain. The CDR3 totals 13 residues. Deletions cut 4 bases from V and 1 base from J, with 8 bases between. CDR1 and CDR2 from the germline V gene are SGHRS and YFSETQ. CDR3 in DNA: TGCGCCAGCAGCCCCGTCCCCCAAGAGACCCAGTACTTC. Translation: CASSPVPQETQYF.

This clonotype was picked up many times. The rearrangement joins TRBV3-1 to TRBJ2-2; no firm D call. Trimming shortened V by 8 bases and J by 7 bases, and 14 bases separated the two germline ends. The CDR3 has 13 residues. CDR1 LGHDT and CDR2 YNNKEL come from the germline V gene (reference sequence). The CDR3 DNA is TGTGCCAGCCAGGCCGGGTTGAACGGGGAGCTGTTTTTT. Protein product: CASQAGLNGELFF.

Turning to this clonotype: An end of the junction differs from the germline gene, which may be a read error. The chain combines TRBV28 with TRBJ2-3, with TRBD1 as a possible D gene (7 bases). The CDR3 is 14 amino acids. CDR1 and CDR2 (germline): MDHEN, SYDVKM. The CDR3 DNA reads TGTGCCAGCAGTTTTCGCAGGGGGGTAGATATGCAGTATTTT. Protein product: CASSFRRGVDMQYF.

This clonotype was recorded at least ten times. V gene TRBV6-5 combines with J gene TRBJ2-2; no clear D. With 2 bases removed from V and 4 bases from J, the gap between germline ends came to 11 bases. This CDR3 has 15 residues. Per germline, CDR1 MNHEY and CDR2 SVGAGI. The CDR3 sequence is CASSYSRTLTGELFF. CDR3 nucleotide sequence: TGTGCCAGCAGTTACAGTAGGACCCTCACCGGGGAGCTGTTTTTT.

This clonotype was recorded a few times. This chain joins TRBV5-1 and TRBJ1-4; D is unresolved. Germline loops: CDR1 SGHRS, CDR2 YFSETQ. V lost 1 base, J lost 7 bases, and 11 bases lay in between. The CDR3 sequence is 14 residues long. This CDR3 reads CASSLTDGAEKLFF. Here the CDR3 DNA reads TGCGCCAGCAGCTTGACGGACGGAGCTGAAAAACTGTTTTTT.